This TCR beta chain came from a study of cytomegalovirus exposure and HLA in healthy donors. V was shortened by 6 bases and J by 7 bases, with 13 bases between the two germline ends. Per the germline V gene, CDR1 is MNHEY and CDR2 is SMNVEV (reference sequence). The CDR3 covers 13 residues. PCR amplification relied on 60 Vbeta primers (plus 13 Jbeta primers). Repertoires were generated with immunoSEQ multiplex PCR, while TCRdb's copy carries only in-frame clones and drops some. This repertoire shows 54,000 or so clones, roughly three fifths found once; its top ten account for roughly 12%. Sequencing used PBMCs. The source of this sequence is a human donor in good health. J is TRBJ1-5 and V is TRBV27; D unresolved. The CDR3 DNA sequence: TGTGCCAGCAGAGGACTTGACTCCCAGCCCCAGCATTTT. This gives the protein CASRGLDSQPQHF.